This T cell receptor beta chain was sequenced for a study of OX40 agonist ivuxolimab in advanced cancers. The data were produced by immunoSEQ multiplex PCR, yet TCRdb's version contains in-frame clones alone and is incomplete. The profile covers over 8,500 clones, with roughly 86% appearing a single time and under 30% taken by the ten largest. Germline V gene data show CDR1 as MNHEY and CDR2 as SMNVEV (reference sequence). Trimming left V 4 bases short and J 0 bases short, with 13 bases between. The CDR3 sequence is 16 residues long. The TCR was taken from an adult with an advanced solid tumor such as melanoma, head and neck, liver or kidney cancer. This chain links TRBV27 with TRBJ2-1; D is ambiguous. This sample comprised CD4+ or CD8+ T cells sorted from blood, obtained in a trial of the OX40 agonist ivuxolimab. The CDR3 region is CASSSSQSSSYNEQFF. As DNA, the CDR3 is TGTGCCAGCAGTTCCTCTCAGTCGAGCTCCTACAATGAGCAGTTCTTC.